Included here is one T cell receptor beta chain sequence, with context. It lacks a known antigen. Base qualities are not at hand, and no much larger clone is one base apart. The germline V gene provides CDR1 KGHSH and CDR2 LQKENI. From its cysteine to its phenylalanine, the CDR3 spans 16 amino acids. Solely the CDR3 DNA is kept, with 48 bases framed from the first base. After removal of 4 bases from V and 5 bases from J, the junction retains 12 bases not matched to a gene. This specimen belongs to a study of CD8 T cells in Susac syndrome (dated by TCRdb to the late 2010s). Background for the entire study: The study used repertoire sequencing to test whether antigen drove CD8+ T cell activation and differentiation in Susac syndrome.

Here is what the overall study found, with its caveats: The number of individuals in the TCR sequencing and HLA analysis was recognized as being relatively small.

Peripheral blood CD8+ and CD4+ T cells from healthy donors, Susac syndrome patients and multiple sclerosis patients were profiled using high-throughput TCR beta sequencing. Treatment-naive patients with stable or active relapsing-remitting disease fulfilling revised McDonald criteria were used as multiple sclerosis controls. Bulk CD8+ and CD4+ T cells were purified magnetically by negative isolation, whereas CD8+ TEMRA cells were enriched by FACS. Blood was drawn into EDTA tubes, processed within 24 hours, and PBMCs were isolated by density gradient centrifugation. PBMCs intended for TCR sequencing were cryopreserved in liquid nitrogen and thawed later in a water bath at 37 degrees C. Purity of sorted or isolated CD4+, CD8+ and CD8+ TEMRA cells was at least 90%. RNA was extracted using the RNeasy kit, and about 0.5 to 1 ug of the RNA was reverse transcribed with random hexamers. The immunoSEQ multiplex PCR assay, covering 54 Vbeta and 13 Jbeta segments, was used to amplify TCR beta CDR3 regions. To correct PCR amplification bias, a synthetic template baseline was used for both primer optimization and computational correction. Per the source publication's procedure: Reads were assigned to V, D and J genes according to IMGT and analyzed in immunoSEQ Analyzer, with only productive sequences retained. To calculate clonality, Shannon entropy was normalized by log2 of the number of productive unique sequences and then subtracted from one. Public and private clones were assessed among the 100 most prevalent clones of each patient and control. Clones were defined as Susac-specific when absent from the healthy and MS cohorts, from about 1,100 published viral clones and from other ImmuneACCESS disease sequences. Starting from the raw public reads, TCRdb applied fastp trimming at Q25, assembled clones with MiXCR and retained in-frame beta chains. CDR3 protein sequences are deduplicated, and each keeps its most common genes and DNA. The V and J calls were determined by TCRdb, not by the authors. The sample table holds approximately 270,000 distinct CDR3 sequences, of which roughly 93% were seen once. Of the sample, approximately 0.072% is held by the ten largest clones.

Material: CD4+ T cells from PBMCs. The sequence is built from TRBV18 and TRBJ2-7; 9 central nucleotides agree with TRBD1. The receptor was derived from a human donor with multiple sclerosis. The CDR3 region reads CASSLSSGQGIHEQYF. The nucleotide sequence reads TGTGCCAGCTCACTTTCTTCGGGACAGGGTATCCACGAGCAGTACTTC.